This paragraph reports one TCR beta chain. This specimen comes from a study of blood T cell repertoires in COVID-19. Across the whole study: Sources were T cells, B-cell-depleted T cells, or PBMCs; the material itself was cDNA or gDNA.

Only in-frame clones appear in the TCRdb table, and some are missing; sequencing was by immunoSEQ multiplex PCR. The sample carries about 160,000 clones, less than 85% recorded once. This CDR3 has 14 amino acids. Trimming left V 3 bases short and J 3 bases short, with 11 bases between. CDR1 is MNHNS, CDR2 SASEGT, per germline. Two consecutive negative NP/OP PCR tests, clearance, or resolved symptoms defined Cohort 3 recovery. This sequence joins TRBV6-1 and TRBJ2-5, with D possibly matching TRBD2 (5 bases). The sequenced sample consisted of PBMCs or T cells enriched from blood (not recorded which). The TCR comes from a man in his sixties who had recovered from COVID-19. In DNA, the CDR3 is TGTGCCAGCAGTGAGATACTAGGAGAAGAGACCCAGTACTTC. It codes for CASSEILGEETQYF.